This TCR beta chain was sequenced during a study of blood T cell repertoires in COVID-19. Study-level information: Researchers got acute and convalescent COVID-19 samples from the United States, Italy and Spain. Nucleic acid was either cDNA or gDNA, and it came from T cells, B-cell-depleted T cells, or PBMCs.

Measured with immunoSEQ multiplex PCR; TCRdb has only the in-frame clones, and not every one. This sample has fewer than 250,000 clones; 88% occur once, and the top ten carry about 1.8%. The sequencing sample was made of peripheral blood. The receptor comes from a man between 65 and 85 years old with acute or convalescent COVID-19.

The CDR3 loop reads CASSLDGTYEQYF. The CDR3, as DNA: TGTGCCAGCAGCTTGGACGGGACCTACGAGCAGTACTTC. This rearrangement joins TRBV7-3 to TRBJ2-7, with D perhaps matching TRBD2 (5 bases). Trimming removed 3 bases from V and 2 bases from J, with 8 bases in between. The CDR3 spans 13 residues. CDR1 is SGHTA and CDR2 is FQGTGA in the germline V gene.